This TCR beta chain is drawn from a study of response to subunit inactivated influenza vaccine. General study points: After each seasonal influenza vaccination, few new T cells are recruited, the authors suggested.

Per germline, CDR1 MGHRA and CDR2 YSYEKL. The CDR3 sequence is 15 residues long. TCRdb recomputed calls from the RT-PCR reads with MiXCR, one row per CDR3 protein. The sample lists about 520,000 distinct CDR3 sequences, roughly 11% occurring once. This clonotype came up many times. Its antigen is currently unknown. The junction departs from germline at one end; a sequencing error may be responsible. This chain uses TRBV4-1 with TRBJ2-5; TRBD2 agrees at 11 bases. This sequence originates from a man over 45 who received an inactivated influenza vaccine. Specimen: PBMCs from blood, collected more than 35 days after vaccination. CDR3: CASSRLAGTQETQYF. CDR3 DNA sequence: TGTGCCAGCAGTCGACTAGCGGGGACCCAAGAGACCCAGTACTTC.